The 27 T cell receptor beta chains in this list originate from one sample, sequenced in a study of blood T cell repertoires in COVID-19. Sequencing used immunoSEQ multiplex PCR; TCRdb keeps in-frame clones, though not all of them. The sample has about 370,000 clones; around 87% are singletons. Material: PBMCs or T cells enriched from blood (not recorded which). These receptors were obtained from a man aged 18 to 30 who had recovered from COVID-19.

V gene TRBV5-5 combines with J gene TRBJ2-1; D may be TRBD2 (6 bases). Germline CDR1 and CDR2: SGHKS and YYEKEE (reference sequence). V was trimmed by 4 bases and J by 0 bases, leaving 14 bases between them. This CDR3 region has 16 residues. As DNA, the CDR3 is TGTGCCAGCAGCCCGAGTCTGGGGGGCTCCTACAATGAGCAGTTCTTC. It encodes CASSPSLGGSYNEQFF.

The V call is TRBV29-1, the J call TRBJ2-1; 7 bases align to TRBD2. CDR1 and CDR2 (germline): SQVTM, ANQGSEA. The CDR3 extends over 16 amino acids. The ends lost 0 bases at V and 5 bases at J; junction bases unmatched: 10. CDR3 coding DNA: TGCAGCGTTGAAGATCCTCCTAGCGGAATACACAATGAGCAGTTCTTC. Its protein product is CSVEDPPSGIHNEQFF.

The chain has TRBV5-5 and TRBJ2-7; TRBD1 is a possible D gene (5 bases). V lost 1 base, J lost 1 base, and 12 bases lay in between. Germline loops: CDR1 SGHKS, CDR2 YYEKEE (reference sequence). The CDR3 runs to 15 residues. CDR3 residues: CASSLWGKVSYEQYF. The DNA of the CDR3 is TGTGCCAGCAGCTTGTGGGGCAAAGTTTCCTACGAGCAGTACTTC.

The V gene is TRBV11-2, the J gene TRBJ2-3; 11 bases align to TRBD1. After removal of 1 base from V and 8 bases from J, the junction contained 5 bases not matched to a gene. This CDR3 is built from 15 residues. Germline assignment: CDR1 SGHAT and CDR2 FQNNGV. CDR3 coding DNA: TGTGCCAGCAGCTTAGGGGGACAGGGGGTGACTACGCAGTATTTT. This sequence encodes CASSLGGQGVTTQYF.

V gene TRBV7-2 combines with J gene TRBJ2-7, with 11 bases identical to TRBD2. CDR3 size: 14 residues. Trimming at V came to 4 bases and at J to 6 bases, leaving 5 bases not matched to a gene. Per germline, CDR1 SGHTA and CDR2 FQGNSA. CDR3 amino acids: CASSSTSGSGEQYF. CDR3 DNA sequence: TGTGCCAGCAGCTCCACTAGCGGGAGTGGCGAGCAGTACTTC.

The chain's CDR3 is CASSSPRGTHYNEQFF. The CDR3 DNA follows: TGTGCCAGCAGCAGCCCTCGGGGGACGCACTACAATGAGCAGTTCTTC. The chain combines TRBV13 with TRBJ2-1; TRBD2 is a possible D gene (6 bases). Trimming removed 5 bases at V and 3 bases at J, with 17 bases between. The length of the CDR3 is 16 residues. From germline, CDR1 is PRHDT and CDR2 FYEKMQ (reference sequence).

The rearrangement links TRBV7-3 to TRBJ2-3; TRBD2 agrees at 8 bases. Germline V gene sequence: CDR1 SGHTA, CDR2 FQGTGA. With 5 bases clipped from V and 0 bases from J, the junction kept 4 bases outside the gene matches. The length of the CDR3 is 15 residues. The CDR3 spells CASSPGLGSTDTQYF. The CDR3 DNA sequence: TGTGCCAGCAGCCCGGGACTAGGGAGCACAGATACGCAGTATTTT. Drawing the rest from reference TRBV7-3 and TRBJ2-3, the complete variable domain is GAGVSQTPSNKVTEKGKYVELRCDPISGHTALYWYRQSLGQGPEFLIYFQGTGAADDSGLPNDRFFAVRPEGSVSTLKIQRTERGDSAVYLCASSPGLGSTDTQYFGPGTRLTVL.

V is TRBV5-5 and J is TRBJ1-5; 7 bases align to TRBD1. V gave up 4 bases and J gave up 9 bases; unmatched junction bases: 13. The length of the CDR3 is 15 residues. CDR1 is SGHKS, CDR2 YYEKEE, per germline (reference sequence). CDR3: CASSVRQGPSRPQHF. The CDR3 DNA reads TGTGCCAGCAGCGTTCGACAGGGACCCTCAAGGCCCCAGCATTTT.

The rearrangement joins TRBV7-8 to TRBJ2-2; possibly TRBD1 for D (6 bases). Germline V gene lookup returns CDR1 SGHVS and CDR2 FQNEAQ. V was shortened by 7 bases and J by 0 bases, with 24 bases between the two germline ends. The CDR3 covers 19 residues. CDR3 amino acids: CASTNMSFGRTANTGELFF. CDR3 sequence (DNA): TGTGCCAGCACCAACATGTCTTTTGGAAGGACAGCGAACACCGGGGAGCTGTTTTTT. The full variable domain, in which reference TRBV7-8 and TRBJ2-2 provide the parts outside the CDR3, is GAGVSQSPRYKVAKRGQDVALRCDPISGHVSLFWYQQALGQGPEFLTYFQNEAQLDKSGLPSDRFFAERPEGSVSTLKIQRTQQEDSAVYLCASTNMSFGRTANTGELFFGEGSRLTVL.

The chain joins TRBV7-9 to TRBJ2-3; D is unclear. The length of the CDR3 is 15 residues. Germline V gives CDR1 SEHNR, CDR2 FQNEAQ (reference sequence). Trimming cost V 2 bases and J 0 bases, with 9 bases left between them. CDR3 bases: TGTGCCAGCAGCTTATACGGTGCTAGCACAGATACGCAGTATTTT. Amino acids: CASSLYGASTDTQYF.

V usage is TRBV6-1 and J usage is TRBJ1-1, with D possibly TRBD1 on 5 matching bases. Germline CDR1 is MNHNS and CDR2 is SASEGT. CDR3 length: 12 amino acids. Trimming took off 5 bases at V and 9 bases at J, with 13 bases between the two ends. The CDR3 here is CASSPAGGKAFF. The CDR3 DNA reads TGTGCCAGCAGTCCAGCGGGGGGTAAAGCTTTCTTT.

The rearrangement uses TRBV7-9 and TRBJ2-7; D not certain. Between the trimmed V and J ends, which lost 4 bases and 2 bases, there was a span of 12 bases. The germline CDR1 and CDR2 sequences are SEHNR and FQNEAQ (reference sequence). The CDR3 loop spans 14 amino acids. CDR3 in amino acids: CASSSPFFPYEQYF. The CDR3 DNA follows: TGTGCCAGCAGCTCCCCCTTTTTTCCCTACGAGCAGTACTTC.

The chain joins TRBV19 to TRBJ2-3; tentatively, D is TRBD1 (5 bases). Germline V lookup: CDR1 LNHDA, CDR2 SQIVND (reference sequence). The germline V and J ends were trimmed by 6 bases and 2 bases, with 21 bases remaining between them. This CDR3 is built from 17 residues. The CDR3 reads CASRAGQTSAHTDTQYF. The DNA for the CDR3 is TGTGCCAGTAGGGCAGGGCAGACTTCTGCGCACACAGATACGCAGTATTTT. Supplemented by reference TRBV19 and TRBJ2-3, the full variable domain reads DGGITQSPKYLFRKEGQNVTLSCEQNLNHDAMYWYRQDPGQGLRLIYYSQIVNDFQKGDIAEGYSVSREKKESFPLTVTSAQKNPTAFYLCASRAGQTSAHTDTQYFGPGTRLTVL.

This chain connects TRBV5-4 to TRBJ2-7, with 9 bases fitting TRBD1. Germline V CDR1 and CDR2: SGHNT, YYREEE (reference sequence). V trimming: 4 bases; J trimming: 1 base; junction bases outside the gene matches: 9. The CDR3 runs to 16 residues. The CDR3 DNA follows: TGTGCCAGCAGCCCCGTCGCCGGGACAGGGTCCTACGAGCAGTACTTC. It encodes CASSPVAGTGSYEQYF.

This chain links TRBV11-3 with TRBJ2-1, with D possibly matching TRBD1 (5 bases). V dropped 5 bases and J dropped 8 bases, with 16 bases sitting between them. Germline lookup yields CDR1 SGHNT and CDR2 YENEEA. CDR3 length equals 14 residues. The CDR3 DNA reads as TGTGCCAGCAGCAAGGACACGGGTAGATATGAGCAGTTCTTC. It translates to CASSKDTGRYEQFF.

The CDR3 region has the DNA TGTGCCAGCAGCCCCCAGGGACAGGGTAGCACTGAAGCTTTCTTT. Translating gives CASSPQGQGSTEAFF. The V and J genes are TRBV9 and TRBJ1-1; 9 bases fit TRBD1. This CDR3 contains 15 residues. Germline trimming cut 4 bases from V and 4 bases from J; bases unmatched to any gene: 8. In germline, CDR1 is SGDLS, CDR2 YYNGEE.

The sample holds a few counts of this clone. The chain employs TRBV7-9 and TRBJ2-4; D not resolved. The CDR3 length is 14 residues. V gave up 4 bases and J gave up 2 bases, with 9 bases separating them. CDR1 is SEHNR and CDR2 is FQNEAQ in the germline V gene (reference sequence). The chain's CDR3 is CASSSDSTKNIQYF. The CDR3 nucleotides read TGTGCCAGCAGCTCAGACTCAACCAAAAACATTCAGTACTTC.

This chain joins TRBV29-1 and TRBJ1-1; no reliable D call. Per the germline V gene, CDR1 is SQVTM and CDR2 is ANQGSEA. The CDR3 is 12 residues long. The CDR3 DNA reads TGCTCCTATTGGGAGGTAAGCGCTGAAGCTTTCTTT. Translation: CSYWEVSAEAFF.

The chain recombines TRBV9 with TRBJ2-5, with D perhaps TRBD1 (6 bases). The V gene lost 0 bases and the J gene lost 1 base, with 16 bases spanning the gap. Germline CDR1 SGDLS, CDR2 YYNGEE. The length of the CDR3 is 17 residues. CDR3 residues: CASSVAPTGSPQETQYF. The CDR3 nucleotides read TGTGCCAGCAGCGTAGCCCCGACAGGAAGCCCCCAAGAGACCCAGTACTTC. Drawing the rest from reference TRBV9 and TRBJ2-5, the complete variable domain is DSGVTQTPKHLITATGQRVTLRCSPRSGDLSVYWYQQSLDQGLQFLIQYYNGEERAKGNILERFSAQQFPDLHSELNLSSLELGDSALYFCASSVAPTGSPQETQYFGPGTRLLVL.

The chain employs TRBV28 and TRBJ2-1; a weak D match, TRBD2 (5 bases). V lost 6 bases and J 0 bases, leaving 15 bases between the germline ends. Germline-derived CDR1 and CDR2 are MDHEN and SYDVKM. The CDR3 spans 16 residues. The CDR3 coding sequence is TGTGCCAGCAGCCCGACCGGGGATGGCTCCTACAATGAGCAGTTCTTC. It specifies CASSPTGDGSYNEQFF.

CDR3 amino acids: CASSLEGGREQFF. In DNA, the CDR3 is TGTGCCAGCAGTTTAGAGGGCGGGAGGGAGCAGTTCTTC. The J gene is TRBJ2-1, the V gene TRBV12-3 or TRBV12-4; 8 bases fit TRBD2. The CDR3 consists of 13 residues. The V and J ends lost 1 base and 10 bases, in that order; junction bases with no gene match: 3.

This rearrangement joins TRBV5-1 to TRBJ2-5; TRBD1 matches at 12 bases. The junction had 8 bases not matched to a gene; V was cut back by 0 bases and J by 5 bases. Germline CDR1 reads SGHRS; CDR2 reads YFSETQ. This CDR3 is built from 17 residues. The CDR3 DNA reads TGCGCCAGCAGCTTGGCGGGACAGGGGGCGCTCGGGGAGACCCAGTACTTC. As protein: CASSLAGQGALGETQYF.

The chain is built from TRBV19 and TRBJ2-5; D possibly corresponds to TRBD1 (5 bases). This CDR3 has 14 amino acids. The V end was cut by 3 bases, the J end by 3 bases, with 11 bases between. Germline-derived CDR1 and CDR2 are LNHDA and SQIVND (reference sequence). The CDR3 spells CASSISEQEETQYF. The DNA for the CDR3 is TGTGCCAGTAGTATCTCTGAACAGGAAGAGACCCAGTACTTC.

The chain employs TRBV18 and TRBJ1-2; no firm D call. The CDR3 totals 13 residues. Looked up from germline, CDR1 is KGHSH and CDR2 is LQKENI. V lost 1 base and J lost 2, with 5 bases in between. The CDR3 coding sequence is TGTGCCAGCTCACCACAGGAGAACTATGGCTACACCTTC. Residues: CASSPQENYGYTF.

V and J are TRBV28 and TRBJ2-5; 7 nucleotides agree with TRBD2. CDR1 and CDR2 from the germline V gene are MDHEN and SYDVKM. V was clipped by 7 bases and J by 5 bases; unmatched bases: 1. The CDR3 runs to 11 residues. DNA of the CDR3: TGTGCCAGCAATAGCGGGGAGACCCAGTACTTC. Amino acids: CASNSGETQYF.

CDR3 DNA sequence: TGTGCCAGCAGTTACTCAGAGGGAACCTACGAGCAGTACTTC. Amino acids: CASSYSEGTYEQYF. The chain is built from TRBV6-6 and TRBJ2-7; D is perhaps TRBD2 (5 bases). This CDR3 is built from 14 residues. In germline, CDR1 is MNHNY, CDR2 SVGAGI (reference sequence). Trimming shortened V by 0 bases and J by 2 bases, and 8 bases separated the two germline ends.

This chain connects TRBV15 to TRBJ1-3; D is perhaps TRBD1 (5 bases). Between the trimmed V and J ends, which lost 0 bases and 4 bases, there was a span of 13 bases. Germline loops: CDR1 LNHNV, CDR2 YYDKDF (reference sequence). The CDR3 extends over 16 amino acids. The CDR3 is CATSRESPGGGNTIYF. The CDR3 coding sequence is TGTGCCACCAGCAGAGAGTCCCCGGGGGGGGGAAACACCATATATTTT.